Listed below are T cell receptor beta chains from one sample, sequenced in a study of T-cell memory formation after mild COVID-19. In TCRdb, the 5' RACE reads were re-called with MiXCR into one record per CDR3 protein. The table records a few hundred thousand distinct CDR3 sequences, 13% to 15% of them present only once. The specimen was PBMCs or a T cell subset sorted from them (not recorded which). The receptors here all came from a man younger than 35 who had mild COVID-19 (a few samples of this study predate the infection). Cell type and time point are not known. The CDR3 runs from the conserved cysteine through the conserved F or W. A D gene is named only where the DNA matches it firmly. Only some rows state a clone size, as once, few, many or a class for expanded clones.

d_call j_call v_call clone_size cdr3_length cdr3_nt cdr3_aa
TRBD2 TRBJ2-5 TRBV5-1 . 17 TGCGCCAGCAGCAAAGGGACTAGCCGGGGGTACCAAGAGACCCAGTACTTC CASSKGTSRGYQETQYF
. TRBJ2-2 TRBV11-3 few 13 TGTGCCAGCAGCTTAGATCCCCCCGGGGAGCTGTTTTTT CASSLDPPGELFF
. TRBJ2-5 TRBV4-2 . 14 TGTGCCAGCAGCCAAACTAGCCATGATGAGACCCAGTACTTC CASSQTSHDETQYF
. TRBJ2-5 TRBV12-3/TRBV12-4 few 14 TGTGCCAGCAGTCAGATCGGGATAGGCGAGACCCAGTACTTC CASSQIGIGETQYF
. TRBJ1-2 TRBV15 . 13 TGTGCCACCAGCAGAGATCTGGTCTATGGCTACACCTTC CATSRDLVYGYTF
. TRBJ2-7 TRBV4-1 . 14 TGCGCCAGCAGCCAAGTGAGAGGGCCCTGGGAGCAGTACTTC CASSQVRGPWEQYF
. TRBJ2-3 TRBV5-1 . 16 TGCGCCAGCAGCTTGGTAGCCACAGCCAGCACAGATACGCAGTATTTT CASSLVATASTDTQYF
. TRBJ2-4 TRBV12-3/TRBV12-4 few 13 TGTGCCAGCAGTTTAGGGCCCACGAACATTCAGTACTTC CASSLGPTNIQYF
TRBD1 TRBJ2-5 TRBV7-2 few 13 TGTGCCAGCAGCTTCTCAGGGGGCTATCCCCAGTACTTC CASSFSGGYPQYF
. TRBJ2-1 TRBV7-2 . 12 TGTGCCAGCAGCTGGTGGGGTGATGAGCAGTTCTTC CASSWWGDEQFF
TRBD2 TRBJ2-4 TRBV5-1 . 14 TGCGCCAGCAGCTTGGAGGCGGGAGGGGACATTCAGTACTTC CASSLEAGGDIQYF
TRBD2 TRBJ2-7 TRBV4-3 . 15 TGCGCCAGCAGCCAAGGACCCGGGGGGTACTACGAGCAGTACTTC CASSQGPGGYYEQYF
TRBD2 TRBJ2-5 TRBV7-2 many 16 TGTGCCAGCAGCTTACCGGGACTAGCGGGACGAGGGACCCAGTACTTC CASSLPGLAGRGTQYF
. TRBJ1-1 TRBV6-6 . 17 TGTGCCAGCAGTTACTCGCGAGGGACCCACCTTGGCACTGAAGCTTTCTTT CASSYSRGTHLGTEAFF
TRBD1 TRBJ2-3 TRBV18 few 15 TGTGCCAGCTCACGTGACAGGGGGTACACAGATACGCAGTATTTT CASSRDRGYTDTQYF
TRBD1 TRBJ2-1 TRBV5-1 many 14 TGCGCCAGCCACGAGACAGGGGCAGAGGGTGAGCAGTTCTTC CASHETGAEGEQFF
. TRBJ2-1 TRBV11-1 many 13 TGTGCCAGCAGCGCCAGACTAGTGTCTGAGCAGTTCTTC CASSARLVSEQFF
. TRBJ2-5 TRBV5-1 many 14 TGCGCCAGCAGCTTGAACGGGGGGCGAGAGACCCAGTACTTC CASSLNGGRETQYF
TRBD2 TRBJ2-3 TRBV7-9 many 16 TGTGCCAGCAGCCCTGTTATAGCGGGGGTTACAGATACGCAGTATTTT CASSPVIAGVTDTQYF
TRBD2 TRBJ2-5 TRBV29-1 few 14 TGCAGCGTGGGGGGGGGTGCGAGCCAAGAGACCCAGTACTTC CSVGGGASQETQYF
. TRBJ2-2 TRBV12-3/TRBV12-4 . 12 TGTGCCAGCAGTTTTTTAATCGGGGAGCTGTTTTTT CASSFLIGELFF
. TRBJ2-5 TRBV10-3 . 14 TGTGCCATCAGCTCCGGGACTTACGAAGAGACCCAGTACTTC CAISSGTYEETQYF
TRBD2 TRBJ2-1 TRBV29-1 . 15 TGCAGCGTTGGTAGGCGGGGGATCACCTACAATGAGCAGTTCTTC CSVGRRGITYNEQFF
. TRBJ1-6 TRBV4-1 . 16 TGCGCCAGCAGCCCCACCGGGGGGGCGAGTAATTCACCCCTCCACTTT CASSPTGGASNSPLHF
. TRBJ2-1 TRBV9 few 14 TGTGCCAGCAGCGTAGGGGCAGACTACAATGAGCAGTTCTTC CASSVGADYNEQFF
TRBD1 TRBJ1-1 TRBV5-1 many 15 TGCGCCAGCAGTTCCGGACAGGCGACGGTGGCTGAAGCTTTCTTT CASSSGQATVAEAFF
TRBD1 TRBJ2-3 TRBV7-6 . 19 TGTGCCAGCAGCCCACTAGCAACTACAGGGGGACAGGGCACAGATACGCAGTATTTT CASSPLATTGGQGTDTQYF
. TRBJ2-4 TRBV5-1 few 15 TGCGCCAGCAGCCACCTTCGGGGGACCAAAAACATTCAGTACTTC CASSHLRGTKNIQYF
TRBD1 TRBJ1-6 TRBV6-1 . 15 TGTGCCAGCAGTCTCCGGACAGGGGCCTATTCACCCCTCCACTTT CASSLRTGAYSPLHF
. TRBJ1-1 TRBV6-1 . 13 TGTGCCAGCAGTGAGGTCAGGGGTACTGAAGCTTTCTTT CASSEVRGTEAFF
. TRBJ1-6 TRBV7-2 . 15 TGTGCCAGCAGCTTAAAAATAACCCTCGGTTCACCCCTCCACTTT CASSLKITLGSPLHF
TRBD2 TRBJ2-1 TRBV20-1 few 13 TGCAGTGCTAGAGGGGTTAGCGGGATTGAGCAGTTCTTC CSARGVSGIEQFF
. TRBJ2-1 TRBV29-1 . 11 TGCAGCGTTGGGTGGGGAAATGAGCAGTTCTTC CSVGWGNEQFF
. TRBJ1-6 TRBV5-1 few 16 TGCGCCAGCAGAGAGGACACCGGGACCGCGGGTTCACCCCTCCACTTT CASREDTGTAGSPLHF
TRBD1 TRBJ1-5 TRBV4-2 . 16 TGTGCCAGCAGCCAAGGACAGGGGTATAGCAATCAGCCCCAGCATTTT CASSQGQGYSNQPQHF
. TRBJ2-5 TRBV5-6 few 14 TGTGCCAGCAGAAATGGTCCCTCCCAAGAGACCCAGTACTTC CASRNGPSQETQYF
. TRBJ2-3 TRBV4-2 few 15 TGTGCCAGCAGCCAATACCCCGAAAGCACAGATACGCAGTATTTT CASSQYPESTDTQYF
. TRBJ1-2 TRBV6-2/TRBV6-3 . 13 TGTGCCAGCACCCACCGGGACTGGGGTGGCTACACCTTC CASTHRDWGGYTF
TRBD2 TRBJ2-2 TRBV7-2 few 15 TGTGCCAGCAGCTTGACTAGCTTGGTCTCCGGGGAGCTGTTTTTT CASSLTSLVSGELFF